Listed below are T cell receptor beta chains from one sample, sequenced in a study of early T cells in non-severe SARS-CoV-2 infection. MiXCR was run by TCRdb on the 5' RACE reads, yielding one entry per CDR3 protein. The sample records 55,000 to 75,000 distinct CDR3 sequences, over 4.5% being singletons. The specimen was whole blood, collected at baseline. All receptors come from an adult who was a healthcare worker with PCR-confirmed SARS-CoV-2 infection or an uninfected control (not recorded which). Each CDR3 is given with its conserved first and last residue. Each record gives: clone size, V gene, J gene, D gene, CDR3 protein, CDR3 DNA. D genes are given only for firm matches. Some rows have no size entry. The others give once, few or many, or a class for an expanded clone.

clone size: few
V gene: TRBV12-3/TRBV12-4
J gene: TRBJ1-1
D gene: -
CDR3 protein: CASSQPGTPEAFF
CDR3 DNA: TGTGCCAGCAGCCAACCAGGGACCCCTGAAGCTTTCTTT

clone size: many
V gene: TRBV12-3/TRBV12-4
J gene: TRBJ1-4
D gene: TRBD1
CDR3 protein: CASSSRDSANEKLFF
CDR3 DNA: TGTGCCAGCAGTTCTCGGGACAGCGCTAATGAAAAACTGTTTTTT

clone size: few
V gene: TRBV6-2/TRBV6-3
J gene: TRBJ1-6
D gene: TRBD1
CDR3 protein: CASSSPWTLTGGGYNSPLHF
CDR3 DNA: TGTGCCAGCAGTTCACCGTGGACCTTGACAGGGGGCGGATATAATTCACCCCTCCACTTT

clone size: many
V gene: TRBV10-1
J gene: TRBJ1-5
D gene: -
CDR3 protein: CASGRRGGNQPQHF
CDR3 DNA: TGCGCCAGCGGACGTCGGGGGGGAAATCAGCCCCAGCATTTT

clone size: few
V gene: TRBV5-6
J gene: TRBJ2-5
D gene: TRBD2
CDR3 protein: CASSLALAGFQETQYF
CDR3 DNA: TGTGCCAGCAGCTTGGCACTAGCGGGATTCCAAGAGACCCAGTACTTC

clone size: -
V gene: TRBV5-1
J gene: TRBJ2-5
D gene: TRBD2
CDR3 protein: CASTLAGVGETQYF
CDR3 DNA: TGCGCCAGCACGCTAGCGGGAGTGGGAGAGACCCAGTACTTC

clone size: few
V gene: TRBV20-1
J gene: TRBJ2-7
D gene: TRBD1
CDR3 protein: CSAEGTVGLPGNYEQYF
CDR3 DNA: TGCAGTGCGGAAGGGACAGTAGGTCTGCCGGGGAACTACGAGCAGTACTTC

clone size: -
V gene: TRBV12-3/TRBV12-4
J gene: TRBJ1-1
D gene: -
CDR3 protein: CASSLGANTEAFF
CDR3 DNA: TGTGCCAGCAGTCTGGGGGCGAACACTGAAGCTTTCTTT

clone size: many
V gene: TRBV20-1
J gene: TRBJ1-1
D gene: -
CDR3 protein: CSARLLRMNTEAFF
CDR3 DNA: TGCAGTGCTAGGCTATTAAGGATGAACACTGAAGCTTTCTTT

clone size: many
V gene: TRBV6-2/TRBV6-3
J gene: TRBJ2-1
D gene: -
CDR3 protein: CASSYSGAYNEQFF
CDR3 DNA: TGTGCCAGCAGTTACTCGGGGGCGTACAATGAGCAGTTCTTC

clone size: many
V gene: TRBV28
J gene: TRBJ2-7
D gene: -
CDR3 protein: CASFKGYHHPPIYEQYF
CDR3 DNA: TGTGCCAGCTTTAAGGGATATCACCACCCGCCGATCTACGAGCAGTACTTC

clone size: few
V gene: TRBV6-5
J gene: TRBJ1-1
D gene: -
CDR3 protein: CASSYSSREGAEAFF
CDR3 DNA: TGTGCCAGCAGTTACTCGTCCAGGGAGGGCGCTGAAGCTTTCTTT

clone size: -
V gene: TRBV7-2
J gene: TRBJ1-5
D gene: -
CDR3 protein: CASSWGNQPQHF
CDR3 DNA: TGTGCCAGCAGCTGGGGCAATCAGCCCCAGCATTTT

clone size: few
V gene: TRBV12-3/TRBV12-4
J gene: TRBJ1-2
D gene: -
CDR3 protein: CASSHPILGSYGYTF
CDR3 DNA: TGTGCCAGCAGCCACCCAATTTTGGGGTCCTATGGCTACACCTTC

clone size: many
V gene: TRBV18
J gene: TRBJ1-2
D gene: -
CDR3 protein: CASSPQDSRNYGYTF
CDR3 DNA: TGTGCCAGCTCACCCCAAGATTCAAGGAACTATGGCTACACCTTC

clone size: -
V gene: TRBV7-2
J gene: TRBJ1-2
D gene: TRBD1
CDR3 protein: CASSMGQGTGYTF
CDR3 DNA: TGTGCCAGCAGCATGGGACAGGGGACTGGCTACACCTTC

clone size: -
V gene: TRBV7-2
J gene: TRBJ2-1
D gene: TRBD2
CDR3 protein: CASSPPSSGSGEQFF
CDR3 DNA: TGTGCCAGCAGCCCGCCTTCTAGCGGGAGCGGGGAGCAGTTCTTC

clone size: many
V gene: TRBV15
J gene: TRBJ1-1
D gene: TRBD1
CDR3 protein: CATSRDRPNTEAFF
CDR3 DNA: TGTGCCACCAGCAGGGACAGGCCGAACACTGAAGCTTTCTTT

clone size: -
V gene: TRBV3-1
J gene: TRBJ1-6
D gene: -
CDR3 protein: CASSQDRDSPLHF
CDR3 DNA: TGTGCCAGCAGCCAAGATCGGGATTCACCCCTCCACTTT

clone size: few
V gene: TRBV5-6
J gene: TRBJ1-2
D gene: -
CDR3 protein: CASSFRQSYGYTF
CDR3 DNA: TGTGCCAGCAGCTTTAGACAGAGCTATGGCTACACCTTC

clone size: many
V gene: TRBV7-8
J gene: TRBJ1-1
D gene: -
CDR3 protein: CASSAGDPNTEAFF
CDR3 DNA: TGTGCCAGCAGCGCAGGGGACCCGAACACTGAAGCTTTCTTT

clone size: many
V gene: TRBV5-1
J gene: TRBJ1-2
D gene: TRBD1
CDR3 protein: CASSSRQGALDYGYTF
CDR3 DNA: TGCGCCAGCAGCTCGAGACAGGGGGCGCTTGACTATGGCTACACCTTC

clone size: -
V gene: TRBV9
J gene: TRBJ2-5
D gene: TRBD2
CDR3 protein: CASSLGASGRETQYF
CDR3 DNA: TGTGCCAGCAGCCTGGGGGCTAGCGGGAGGGAGACCCAGTACTTC

clone size: many
V gene: TRBV6-1
J gene: TRBJ2-1
D gene: TRBD1
CDR3 protein: CASSELPGQGYNEQFF
CDR3 DNA: TGTGCCAGCAGTGAACTGCCGGGACAGGGGTACAATGAGCAGTTCTTC

clone size: -
V gene: TRBV6-1
J gene: TRBJ2-7
D gene: TRBD1
CDR3 protein: CASRPGQTYEQYF
CDR3 DNA: TGTGCCAGCAGACCGGGACAGACCTACGAGCAGTACTTC

clone size: many
V gene: TRBV15
J gene: TRBJ2-5
D gene: TRBD2
CDR3 protein: CATSTRTSGGQETQYF
CDR3 DNA: TGTGCCACCAGCACTCGGACTAGCGGGGGCCAAGAGACCCAGTACTTC

clone size: many
V gene: TRBV12-3/TRBV12-4
J gene: TRBJ2-1
D gene: -
CDR3 protein: CASSLERGPHNEQFF
CDR3 DNA: TGTGCCAGCAGTTTGGAGAGGGGACCCCACAATGAGCAGTTCTTC

clone size: few
V gene: TRBV2
J gene: TRBJ2-2
D gene: -
CDR3 protein: CASRPRGASTGELFF
CDR3 DNA: TGTGCCAGCAGACCTAGGGGGGCGAGCACCGGGGAGCTGTTTTTT

clone size: many
V gene: TRBV29-1
J gene: TRBJ1-2
D gene: -
CDR3 protein: CSVEGGLETDGYTF
CDR3 DNA: TGCAGCGTTGAAGGGGGCTTGGAGACGGATGGCTACACCTTC

clone size: few
V gene: TRBV5-1
J gene: TRBJ2-7
D gene: TRBD2
CDR3 protein: CASSLGLEYEQYF
CDR3 DNA: TGCGCCAGCAGCCTGGGACTAGAATACGAGCAGTACTTC

clone size: many
V gene: TRBV20-1
J gene: TRBJ1-5
D gene: -
CDR3 protein: CSARGKWDDQPQHF
CDR3 DNA: TGCAGTGCTAGGGGTAAGTGGGATGACCAGCCCCAGCATTTT

clone size: many
V gene: TRBV18
J gene: TRBJ1-1
D gene: TRBD1
CDR3 protein: CASSRGTANTEAFF
CDR3 DNA: TGTGCCAGCTCACGGGGGACAGCGAACACTGAAGCTTTCTTT

clone size: few
V gene: TRBV4-3
J gene: TRBJ2-5
D gene: -
CDR3 protein: CASSQDSEETQYF
CDR3 DNA: TGCGCCAGCAGCCAAGACAGCGAAGAGACCCAGTACTTC

clone size: few
V gene: TRBV5-1
J gene: TRBJ1-2
D gene: -
CDR3 protein: CATKDLGGDYGYTF
CDR3 DNA: TGCGCCACCAAGGACTTAGGAGGGGACTATGGCTACACCTTC

clone size: -
V gene: TRBV11-2
J gene: TRBJ2-2
D gene: TRBD1
CDR3 protein: CASSSRTGGDTGELFF
CDR3 DNA: TGTGCCAGCAGCTCCCGGACAGGGGGCGACACCGGGGAGCTGTTTTTT

clone size: many
V gene: TRBV28
J gene: TRBJ2-1
D gene: TRBD2
CDR3 protein: CASSPSGRINEQFF
CDR3 DNA: TGTGCCAGCAGTCCTAGCGGGAGAATCAATGAGCAGTTCTTC

clone size: many
V gene: TRBV20-1
J gene: TRBJ2-7
D gene: -
CDR3 protein: CSARGLQDFSTHEQYF
CDR3 DNA: TGCAGTGCTAGAGGACTTCAGGACTTTAGTACCCACGAGCAGTACTTC

clone size: many
V gene: TRBV20-1
J gene: TRBJ1-1
D gene: -
CDR3 protein: CSARNPSTMNTEAFF
CDR3 DNA: TGCAGTGCTAGAAATCCGTCGACTATGAACACTGAAGCTTTCTTT

clone size: few
V gene: TRBV3-1
J gene: TRBJ2-7
D gene: -
CDR3 protein: CASSQDRTASPQYF
CDR3 DNA: TGTGCCAGCAGCCAAGATCGAACTGCGTCCCCCCAGTACTTC

clone size: few
V gene: TRBV29-1
J gene: TRBJ1-2
D gene: -
CDR3 protein: CSVSQMNYGYTF
CDR3 DNA: TGCAGCGTTTCTCAGATGAACTATGGCTACACCTTC

clone size: -
V gene: TRBV5-5
J gene: TRBJ1-1
D gene: -
CDR3 protein: CASSLRRGDTEAFF
CDR3 DNA: TGTGCCAGCAGCTTGAGAAGGGGTGATACTGAAGCTTTCTTT